The clone carrying this T cell receptor (beta chain) appeared a few times. V lost 7 bases to trimming and J lost 7 bases, with 16 bases between them. The CDR3 contains 13 residues. The source of the sample is a study of CD8 T cells in ankylosing spondylitis. MiXCR, applied by TCRdb to the 5' RACE reads, yields one record per CDR3 protein. There are about 240,000 distinct CDR3 sequences in the sample; 24% occur only once, and around 0.58% lies in the top ten. The origin of this receptor is a male donor with ankylosing spondylitis or in good health (not recorded which). The sequencing sample was made of blood, either unsorted or a sorted T cell fraction (not recorded which). This chain links TRBV12-3 or TRBV12-4 with TRBJ1-1, with D perhaps matching TRBD1 (6 bases). The CDR3 spells CASKTGSVSEAFF. The CDR3 DNA reads TGTGCCAGCAAAACAGGGAGTGTTAGTGAAGCTTTCTTT.